The T cell receptor beta chain described here comes from a study of blood T cell repertoires in COVID-19. Germline V gives CDR1 SGHTA, CDR2 FQGTGA. This CDR3 is built from 17 residues. The trim removed 0 bases at V and 6 bases at J, leaving 8 bases unmatched. Produced via immunoSEQ multiplex PCR; TCRdb's table is partial and in-frame only. The repertoire holds about 130,000 clones, with 85% to 90% as singletons. The sequencing sample was made of peripheral blood. The chain is built from TRBV7-3 and TRBJ1-6, with 7 bases identical to TRBD1. This sequence was found in a woman over 75 with COVID-19, enrolled during active disease. The CDR3 coding sequence is TGTGCCAGCAGCTTAACGTCCGCAGGGGGGAGTAATTCACCCCTCCACTTT. Residues: CASSLTSAGGSNSPLHF. The full variable domain, completed using reference TRBV7-3 and TRBJ1-6, is GAGVSQTPSNKVTEKGKYVELRCDPISGHTALYWYRQSLGQGPEFLIYFQGTGAADDSGLPNDRFFAVRPEGSVSTLKIQRTERGDSAVYLCASSLTSAGGSNSPLHFGNGTRLTVT.